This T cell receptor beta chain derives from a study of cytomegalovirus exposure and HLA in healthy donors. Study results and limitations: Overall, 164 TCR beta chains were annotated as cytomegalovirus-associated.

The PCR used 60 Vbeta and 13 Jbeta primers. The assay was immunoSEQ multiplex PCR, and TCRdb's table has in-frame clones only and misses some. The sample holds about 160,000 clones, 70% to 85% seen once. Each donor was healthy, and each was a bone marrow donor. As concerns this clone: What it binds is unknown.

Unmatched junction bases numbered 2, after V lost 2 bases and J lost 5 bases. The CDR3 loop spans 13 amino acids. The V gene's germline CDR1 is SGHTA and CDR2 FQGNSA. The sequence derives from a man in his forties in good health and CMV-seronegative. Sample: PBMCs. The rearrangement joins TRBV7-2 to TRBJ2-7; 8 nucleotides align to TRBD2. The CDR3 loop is CASSLQRGNEQYF. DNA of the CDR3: TGTGCCAGCAGCTTACAGCGGGGGAACGAGCAGTACTTC.